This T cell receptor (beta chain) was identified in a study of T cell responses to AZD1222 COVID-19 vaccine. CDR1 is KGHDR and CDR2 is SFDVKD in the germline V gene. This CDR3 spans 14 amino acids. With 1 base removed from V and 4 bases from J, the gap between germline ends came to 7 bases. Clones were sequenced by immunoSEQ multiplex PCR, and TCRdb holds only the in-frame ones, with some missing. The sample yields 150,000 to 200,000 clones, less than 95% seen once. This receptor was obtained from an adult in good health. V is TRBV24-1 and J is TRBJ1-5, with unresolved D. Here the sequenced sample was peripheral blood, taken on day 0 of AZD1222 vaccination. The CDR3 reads CATSDFRANQPQHF. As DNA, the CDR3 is TGTGCCACCAGTGATTTCCGGGCAAATCAGCCCCAGCATTTT.